The 10 T cell receptor beta chains presented below share a single source sample, sequenced in a study of lymphopenia after photon versus proton radiotherapy. TCRdb keeps only in-frame clones here, not all; method: immunoSEQ multiplex PCR. In the table there are tens of thousands of clones, approximately 91% of which are singletons. The material was peripheral blood, obtained from a patient treated with photon-based radiotherapy. Receptors originate from a woman aged 70 to 79 with pancreatic cancer.

This chain joins TRBV18 and TRBJ2-7, with no clear D. The V end lost 3 bases, the J end lost 6 bases, and 9 bases lay between the germline ends. CDR1 is KGHSH and CDR2 is LQKENI in the germline V gene. This CDR3 spans 12 amino acids. The CDR3 spells CASSPASREQYF. CDR3 nucleotide sequence: TGTGCCAGCTCACCGGCGTCCCGCGAGCAGTACTTC.

This rearrangement joins TRBV2 to TRBJ2-3; 9 bases are shared with TRBD1. The length of the CDR3 is 16 residues. Germline V gene data show CDR1 as SNHLY and CDR2 as FYNNEI. The ends lost 1 base at V and 2 bases at J; junction bases unmatched: 4. In DNA, the CDR3 is TGTGCCAGCAGTGAAGAGGGACAGGGATACACAGATACGCAGTATTTT. Translating gives CASSEEGQGYTDTQYF.

The chain links TRBV28 to TRBJ2-5; TRBD1 aligns across 8 bases. This CDR3 is 15 amino acids long. From germline, CDR1 is MDHEN and CDR2 SYDVKM. Trimming cost V 3 bases and J 4 bases; bases outside gene matches: 7. The CDR3 is CASSFRRGRRETQYF. The CDR3 DNA reads TGTGCCAGCAGTTTCCGCAGGGGGCGAAGAGAGACCCAGTACTTC. The full variable domain, its missing parts supplied by reference TRBV28 and TRBJ2-5, is DVKVTQSSRYLVKRTGEKVFLECVQDMDHENMFWYRQDPGLGLRLIYFSYDVKMKEKGDIPEGYSVSREKKERFSLILESASTNQTSMYLCASSFRRGRRETQYFGPGTRLLVL.

The chain uses TRBV9 and TRBJ1-4, with a possible D match to TRBD1 (5 bases). Trimming cost V 2 bases and J 8 bases, with 19 bases left between them. CDR3 length: 16 residues. CDR1 SGDLS and CDR2 YYNGEE come from the germline V gene. The CDR3 sequence: CASSVQTENKGEKLFF. CDR3 coding DNA: TGTGCCAGCAGCGTCCAGACAGAAAACAAAGGGGAAAAACTGTTTTTT.

The V gene is TRBV28, the J gene TRBJ1-2; TRBD1 matches at 9 bases. The CDR3 is 14 residues long. The junction had 12 bases not matched to a gene; V was cut back by 9 bases and J by 7 bases. Looked up from germline, CDR1 is MDHEN and CDR2 is SYDVKM. The CDR3 region is CASSPGQGSSGYTF. CDR3 sequence (DNA): TGTGCCAGTTCACCGGGACAGGGCAGTAGTGGCTACACCTTC.

This clone was seen a single time. The junction does not match germline at one end; this may be a read error. The V gene is TRBV7-2, the J gene TRBJ1-5; TRBD1 is a possible D gene (6 bases). Looked up from germline, CDR1 is SGHTA and CDR2 is FQGNSA. The CDR3 contains 14 residues. The CDR3 DNA follows: TGCGCCAGCAGCCAAAGGACAGGCAATCAGCCCCAGCATTTT. As protein: CASSQRTGNQPQHF.

This rearrangement joins TRBV4-3 to TRBJ2-7; TRBD1 is a possible D gene (6 bases). There are 14 residues in the CDR3. The V and J ends lost 1 base and 4 bases respectively, with 11 bases between them. Looked up from germline, CDR1 is LGHNA and CDR2 is YSLEER. Here the CDR3 reads CASSQGTGLYEQYF. In DNA form, the CDR3 reads TGCGCCAGCAGCCAAGGAACAGGGTTATACGAGCAGTACTTC.

The V gene is TRBV5-1, the J gene TRBJ2-5; 10 bases are a match to TRBD2. The junction had 8 bases not matched to a gene; V was cut back by 4 bases and J by 5 bases. Germline V gene lookup returns CDR1 SGHRS and CDR2 YFSETQ. There are 15 residues in the CDR3. The CDR3 reads CASSETGTSEETQYF. The CDR3 DNA is TGCGCCAGCAGCGAAACCGGGACTAGCGAGGAGACCCAGTACTTC.

This clone has a handful of counts. The CDR3 coding sequence is TGTGCCATCATGGACAGGACCCACTCTGGGGCCAACGTCCTGACTTTC. Translating it yields CAIMDRTHSGANVLTF. The V call is TRBV10-3, the J call TRBJ2-6; 7 nucleotides line up with TRBD1. CDR1 is ENHRY, CDR2 SYGVKD, per germline. V trimming: 7 bases; J trimming: 0 bases; junction bases outside the gene matches: 6. CDR3 length: 16 residues.

The chain combines TRBV4-2 with TRBJ2-7; 8 positions match TRBD1. Germline CDR1 LGHNA, CDR2 YNFKEQ. With V trimmed by 4 bases and J by 3 bases, 8 bases remained unmatched. This CDR3 is 15 amino acids long. The CDR3 DNA is TGTGCCAGCAGCCCGGGGACAGGAGAACACTACGAGCAGTACTTC. Its protein is CASSPGTGEHYEQYF.